One and the same sample provided the 25 T cell receptor beta chains below, sequenced in a study of shared clonotypes between healthy human individuals. Sequenced by immunoSEQ multiplex PCR; TCRdb stores in-frame clones only, minus some. This sample has 500,000 to 700,000 clones, with roughly 95% found just once. CD8 cells classed as naive were CD45RO-negative and positively selected for CCR7, excluding terminally differentiated effector memory CD45RA+ cells. Source material: naive CD8+ T cells sorted from blood. The receptors were sampled from a woman aged 30 to 39 in good health.

The CDR3 region is CASSPPYTSGPSYNEQFF. CDR3 sequence (DNA): TGTGCCAGCTCACCACCGTACACTAGCGGGCCCTCCTACAATGAGCAGTTCTTC. The chain uses TRBV18 and TRBJ2-1; 9 nucleotides align to TRBD2. Germline V gene data show CDR1 as KGHSH and CDR2 as LQKENI. V trimming: 0 bases; J trimming: 0 bases; junction bases outside the gene matches: 6. The CDR3 is 18 amino acids.

This chain joins TRBV21-1 and TRBJ1-4. TRBV21-1 is noted as a pseudogene. The CDR3 runs 15 residues. Here the CDR3 reads CASRKGGVVDEKLFF. The CDR3 DNA reads as TGTGCCAGCAGGAAAGGAGGGGTAGTCGATGAAAAACTGTTTTTT.

This sequence joins TRBV19 and TRBJ2-1, with 9 bases lining up with TRBD2. The CDR3 length is 17 residues. V shed 5 bases and J 0 bases; nucleotides not matched to a gene: 8. Germline CDR1 reads LNHDA; CDR2 reads SQIVND (reference sequence). CDR3 region: CASSPSGNQISYNEQFF. The CDR3 nucleotides read TGTGCCAGTAGTCCTAGCGGGAATCAAATCTCCTACAATGAGCAGTTCTTC.

The chain employs TRBV9 and TRBJ2-7, with D possibly matching TRBD2 (6 bases). The CDR3 is 13 residues long. CDR1 and CDR2 from the germline V gene are SGDLS and YYNGEE. With 4 bases removed from V and 3 bases from J, the gap between germline ends came to 11 bases. The CDR3 is CASSRDSIYEQYF. The CDR3 DNA follows: TGTGCCAGCAGCCGGGACTCGATCTACGAGCAGTACTTC.

The V gene is TRBV9, the J gene TRBJ1-1, with D maybe TRBD1 (5 bases). This CDR3 is 15 amino acids long. Germline CDR1 SGDLS, CDR2 YYNGEE. With 3 bases removed from V and 0 bases from J, the gap between germline ends came to 12 bases. This CDR3 reads CASSEGSTLNTEAFF. The CDR3 nucleotides are TGTGCCAGCAGCGAGGGGAGCACATTGAACACTGAAGCTTTCTTT. Full variable domain (outside the CDR3, taken from reference TRBV9 and TRBJ1-1): DSGVTQTPKHLITATGQRVTLRCSPRSGDLSVYWYQQSLDQGLQFLIQYYNGEERAKGNILERFSAQQFPDLHSELNLSSLELGDSALYFCASSEGSTLNTEAFFGQGTRLTVV.

The gene calls are TRBV5-6 and TRBJ2-7; D ambiguous. Germline V lookup: CDR1 SGHDT, CDR2 YYEEEE. The CDR3 length is 13 residues. The V and J ends lost 3 bases and 2 bases respectively, with 9 bases between them. The chain's CDR3 is CASSSWGTYEQYF. The DNA of the CDR3 is TGTGCCAGCAGCTCCTGGGGTACCTACGAGCAGTACTTC. The full variable domain, rest sourced from reference TRBV5-6 and TRBJ2-7, is DAGVTQSPTHLIKTRGQQVTLRCSPKSGHDTVSWYQQALGQGPQFIFQYYEEEERQRGNFPDRFSGHQFPNYSSELNVNALLLGDSALYLCASSSWGTYEQYFGPGTRLTVT.

V gene TRBV6-5 combines with J gene TRBJ2-1; 9 bases match TRBD2. The CDR3 is made up of 13 amino acids. Germline V gene lookup returns CDR1 MNHEY and CDR2 SVGAGI. The trim removed 10 bases at V and 4 bases at J, leaving 5 bases unmatched. The CDR3 region is CATKREVYNEQFF. CDR3 nucleotide sequence: TGTGCCACCAAGCGGGAGGTTTACAATGAGCAGTTCTTC.

With regard to this clone: Different DNA sequences within this sample yield the same CDR3. This chain uses TRBV19 with TRBJ1-3; the D is unclear. CDR1 is LNHDA and CDR2 is SQIVND in the germline V gene (reference sequence). Trimming took off 8 bases at V and 0 bases at J, with 8 bases between the two ends. The CDR3 spans 13 residues. CDR3 region: CASSPGSGNTIYF. The DNA of the CDR3 is TGTGCCAGTTCCCCTGGCTCTGGAAACACCATATATTTT.

The V and J genes are TRBV7-9 and TRBJ2-1, with D perhaps TRBD1 (6 bases). The germline V gene encodes CDR1 SEHNR and CDR2 FQNEAQ (reference sequence). V gave up 5 bases and J gave up 4 bases, with 15 bases separating them. The CDR3 extends over 15 amino acids. CDR3 amino acids: CASSQSGTSYNEQFF. CDR3 bases: TGTGCCAGCAGCCAATCCGGGACATCGTACAATGAGCAGTTCTTC.

As regards this clone: This sample also contains other DNA sequences that code for the same CDR3. The J gene is TRBJ1-2, the V gene TRBV27, with D maybe TRBD1 (5 bases). The CDR3 has 13 amino acids. Germline CDR1 is MNHEY and CDR2 is SMNVEV (reference sequence). V dropped 3 bases and J dropped 3 bases, with 8 bases sitting between them. The CDR3 coding sequence is TGTGCCAGCAGTTTCGGGACGGACTATGGCTACACCTTC. Protein: CASSFGTDYGYTF.

The J gene is TRBJ1-2, the V gene TRBV6-5; the D gene is possibly TRBD1 (6 bases). There are 13 residues in the CDR3. The germline V and J ends were trimmed by 6 bases and 8 bases, with 16 bases remaining between them. Germline CDR1 and CDR2: MNHEY and SVGAGI. CDR3 bases: TGTGCCAGCAGGGCAACGGGGGCGGACGGCTACACCTTC. Its translation is CASRATGADGYTF.

This rearrangement joins TRBV30 to TRBJ2-7, with D perhaps matching TRBD1 (6 bases). From germline, CDR1 is GTSNPN and CDR2 SVGIG (reference sequence). V gave up 0 bases and J gave up 2 bases, with 11 bases separating them. CDR3 length equals 14 residues. The CDR3: CAWSVQSGAYEQYF. The DNA of the CDR3 is TGTGCCTGGAGTGTACAGTCAGGGGCCTACGAGCAGTACTTC.

The rearrangement uses TRBV21-1 and TRBJ2-5; the table assigns TRBD2, which was not confirmed against the DNA. TRBV21-1 is tagged as a pseudogene. There are 17 residues in the CDR3. The CDR3 sequence: CASSKDPSGRTQETQYF. The CDR3 region has the DNA TGTGCCAGCAGCAAAGATCCTAGCGGGAGGACGCAAGAGACCCAGTACTTC.

The rearrangement links TRBV19 to TRBJ2-1; TRBD2 matches at 10 bases. Germline trimming cut 10 bases from V and 1 base from J; bases unmatched to any gene: 4. Germline loops: CDR1 LNHDA, CDR2 SQIVND (reference sequence). The CDR3 sequence is 14 residues long. The CDR3 DNA sequence: TGTGCCACAAGCGGGAGGGGGTCCTACAATGAGCAGTTCTTC. Its protein is CATSGRGSYNEQFF. The full variable domain, rest sourced from reference TRBV19 and TRBJ2-1, is DGGITQSPKYLFRKEGQNVTLSCEQNLNHDAMYWYRQDPGQGLRLIYYSQIVNDFQKGDIAEGYSVSREKKESFPLTVTSAQKNPTAFYLCATSGRGSYNEQFFGPGTRLTVL.

The chain employs TRBV5-1 and TRBJ1-2; 8 nucleotides line up with TRBD1. With V trimmed by 3 bases and J by 6 bases, 7 bases remained unmatched. CDR3 length equals 14 residues. Germline CDR1 SGHRS, CDR2 YFSETQ. CDR3 sequence reads: CASSSPGTGNGYTF. CDR3 bases: TGCGCCAGCAGCTCCCCGGGGACAGGAAATGGCTACACCTTC.

The chain couples TRBV27 to TRBJ2-1; D gene unclear. Germline assignment: CDR1 MNHEY and CDR2 SMNVEV (reference sequence). The CDR3 runs to 15 residues. V was shortened by 6 bases and J by 0 bases, with 12 bases between the two germline ends. The CDR3 DNA sequence: TGTGCCAGCAGCTCGGACCTAAGCTCCTACAATGAGCAGTTCTTC. Translating it yields CASSSDLSSYNEQFF.

This clone came up once. This chain links TRBV4-2 with TRBJ2-7; D not resolved. CDR3 length equals 13 residues. With 0 bases removed from V and 0 bases from J, the gap between germline ends came to 3 bases. CDR1 LGHNA and CDR2 YNFKEQ come from the germline V gene. CDR3 in DNA: TGTGCCAGCAGCCAAGAGATCTCCTACGAGCAGTACTTC. Translated: CASSQEISYEQYF.

This chain connects TRBV5-8 to TRBJ2-5, with 10 positions matching TRBD2. V dropped 1 base and J dropped 5; count of bases not matched to a gene: 14. This CDR3 is 18 amino acids long. Per germline, CDR1 SGHTS and CDR2 YDEGEE. This CDR3 reads CASSLSSGLAGVDETQYF. CDR3 nucleotides: TGTGCCAGCAGCTTGTCGAGTGGGCTAGCGGGAGTAGATGAGACCCAGTACTTC.

The rearrangement joins TRBV7-9 to TRBJ2-4; unclear D gene. CDR3 length: 17 residues. Per germline, CDR1 SEHNR and CDR2 FQNEAQ (reference sequence). Trimming left V 1 base short and J 0 bases short, with 13 bases between. The CDR3 protein is CASSLVSRLVAKNIQYF. DNA of the CDR3: TGTGCCAGCAGCTTAGTGTCCCGGTTGGTAGCCAAAAACATTCAGTACTTC.

The chain joins TRBV25-1 to TRBJ2-1; no definite D call. CDR3 length: 13 residues. CDR1 is MGHDK and CDR2 is SYGVNS in the germline V gene. Between the trimmed V and J ends, which lost 1 base and 7 bases, there was a span of 8 bases. The CDR3 sequence: CASSEFYGNEQFF. DNA of the CDR3: TGTGCCAGCAGTGAATTCTACGGTAATGAGCAGTTCTTC.

V gene TRBV7-3 combines with J gene TRBJ1-2; 7 bases match TRBD1. V lost 3 bases and J lost 0; bases outside the gene matches: 4. The germline V gene encodes CDR1 SGHTA and CDR2 FQGTGA. The CDR3 spans 15 residues. The CDR3 is CASSLTGSANYGYTF. As DNA, the CDR3 is TGTGCCAGCAGCTTGACAGGGTCCGCTAACTATGGCTACACCTTC.

This clone was seen once. The chain links TRBV28 to TRBJ1-4; D is perhaps TRBD1 (6 bases). Trimming removed 6 bases at V and 6 bases at J, with 17 bases between. This CDR3 spans 15 amino acids. Germline loops: CDR1 MDHEN, CDR2 SYDVKM. In DNA, the CDR3 is TGTGCCAGCAGCCCTCGGGGAGGGGGGGATGAAAAACTGTTTTTT. This sequence encodes CASSPRGGGDEKLFF.

This sequence joins TRBV27 and TRBJ2-3, with D possibly being TRBD2 (6 bases). This CDR3 comprises 16 residues. The germline CDR1 and CDR2 sequences are MNHEY and SMNVEV (reference sequence). Trimming removed 6 bases from V and 3 bases from J, with 19 bases in between. CDR3 DNA: TGTGCCAGCAGATCCCCCGGGACTCAAATAACAGATACGCAGTATTTT. Its translation: CASRSPGTQITDTQYF.

V is TRBV2 and J is TRBJ2-1, with TRBD2 matching 12 bases. Germline V lookup: CDR1 SNHLY, CDR2 FYNNEI. The CDR3 sequence is 15 residues long. V lost 9 bases and J lost 8; bases outside the gene matches: 11. CDR3 bases: TGTGCCAGTAAAGCCGGGACTAGCGGGTCTCATGAGCAGTTCTTC. Protein: CASKAGTSGSHEQFF.

V gene TRBV5-8 combines with J gene TRBJ2-1; the D is unclear. Trimming removed 3 bases at V and 0 bases at J, with 13 bases between. Germline lookup yields CDR1 SGHTS and CDR2 YDEGEE. This CDR3 region has 16 residues. The CDR3 DNA sequence: TGTGCCAGCAGCTCAATGGTCCTTAGCTCCTACAATGAGCAGTTCTTC. It is translated as CASSSMVLSSYNEQFF.